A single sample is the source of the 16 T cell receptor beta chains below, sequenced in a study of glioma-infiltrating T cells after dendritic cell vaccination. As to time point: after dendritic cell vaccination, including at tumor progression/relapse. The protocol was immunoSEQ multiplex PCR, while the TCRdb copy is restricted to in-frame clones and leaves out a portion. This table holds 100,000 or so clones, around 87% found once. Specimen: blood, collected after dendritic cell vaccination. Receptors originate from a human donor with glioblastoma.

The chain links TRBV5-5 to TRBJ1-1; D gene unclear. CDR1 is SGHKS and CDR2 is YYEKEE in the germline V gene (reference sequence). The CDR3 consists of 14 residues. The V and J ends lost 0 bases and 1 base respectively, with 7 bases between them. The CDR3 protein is CASSLATANTEAFF. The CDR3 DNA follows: TGTGCCAGCAGCTTGGCCACAGCGAACACTGAAGCTTTCTTT.

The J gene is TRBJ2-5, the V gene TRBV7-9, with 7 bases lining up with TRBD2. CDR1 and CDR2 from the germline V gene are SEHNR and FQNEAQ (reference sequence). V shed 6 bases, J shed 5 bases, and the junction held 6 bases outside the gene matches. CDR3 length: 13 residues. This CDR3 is CASRGAGRETQYF. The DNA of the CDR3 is TGTGCCAGCAGGGGAGCGGGACGGGAGACCCAGTACTTC.

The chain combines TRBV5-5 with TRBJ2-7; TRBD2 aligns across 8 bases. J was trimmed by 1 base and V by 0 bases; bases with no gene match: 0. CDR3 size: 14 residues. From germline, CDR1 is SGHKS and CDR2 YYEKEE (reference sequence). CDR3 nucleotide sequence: TGTGCCAGCAGCTTGGCGGGGGGGTCCTACGAGCAGTACTTC. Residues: CASSLAGGSYEQYF. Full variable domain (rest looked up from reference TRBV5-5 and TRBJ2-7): DAGVTQSPTHLIKTRGQQVTLRCSPISGHKSVSWYQQVLGQGPQFIFQYYEKEERGRGNFPDRFSARQFPNYSSELNVNALLLGDSALYLCASSLAGGSYEQYFGPGTRLTVT.

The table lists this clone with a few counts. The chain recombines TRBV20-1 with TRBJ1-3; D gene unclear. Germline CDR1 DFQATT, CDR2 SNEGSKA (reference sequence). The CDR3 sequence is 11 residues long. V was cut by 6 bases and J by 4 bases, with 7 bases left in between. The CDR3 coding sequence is TGCAGTGCCTTGACAGGAAACACCATATATTTT. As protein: CSALTGNTIYF.

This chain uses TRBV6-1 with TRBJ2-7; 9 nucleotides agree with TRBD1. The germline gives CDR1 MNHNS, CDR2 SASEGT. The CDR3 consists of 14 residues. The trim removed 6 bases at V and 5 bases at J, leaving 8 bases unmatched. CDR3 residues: CASRKDRGWHEQYF. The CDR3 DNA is TGTGCCAGCAGGAAGGACAGGGGCTGGCACGAGCAGTACTTC.

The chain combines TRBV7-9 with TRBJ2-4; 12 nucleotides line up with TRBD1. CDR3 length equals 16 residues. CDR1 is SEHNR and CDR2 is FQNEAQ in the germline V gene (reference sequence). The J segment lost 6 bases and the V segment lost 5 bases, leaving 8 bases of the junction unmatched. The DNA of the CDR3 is TGTGCCAGCAGCCCGAGGGGACAGGGGGCGATAAACATTCAGTACTTC. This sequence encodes CASSPRGQGAINIQYF.

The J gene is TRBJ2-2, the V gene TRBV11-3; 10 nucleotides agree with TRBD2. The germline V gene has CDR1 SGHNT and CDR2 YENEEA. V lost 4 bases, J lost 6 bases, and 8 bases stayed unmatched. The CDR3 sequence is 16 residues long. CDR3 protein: CASSSRASGSSGELFF. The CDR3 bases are TGTGCCAGCAGCTCCCGGGCTAGCGGGAGCTCCGGGGAGCTGTTTTTT.

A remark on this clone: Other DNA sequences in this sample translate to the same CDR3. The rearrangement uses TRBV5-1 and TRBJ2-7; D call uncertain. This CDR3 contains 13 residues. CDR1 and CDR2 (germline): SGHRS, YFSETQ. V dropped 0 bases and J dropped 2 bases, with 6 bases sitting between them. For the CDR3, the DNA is TGCGCCAGCAGCTTGGATTCGGCCTACGAGCAGTACTTC. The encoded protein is CASSLDSAYEQYF.

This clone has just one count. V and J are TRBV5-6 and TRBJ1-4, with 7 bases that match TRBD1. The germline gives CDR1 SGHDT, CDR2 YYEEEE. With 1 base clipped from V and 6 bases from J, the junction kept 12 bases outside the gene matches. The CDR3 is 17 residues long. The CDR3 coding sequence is TGTGCCAGCAGCTTGTTCGTAGGAGGGGGCGCGGATGAAAAACTGTTTTTT. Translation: CASSLFVGGGADEKLFF.

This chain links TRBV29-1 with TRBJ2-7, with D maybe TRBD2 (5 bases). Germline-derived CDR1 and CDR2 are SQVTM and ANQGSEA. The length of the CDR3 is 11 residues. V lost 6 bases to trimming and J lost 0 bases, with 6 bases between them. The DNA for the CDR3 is TGCAGCGTCGAGGGCTCCTACGAGCAGTACTTC. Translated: CSVEGSYEQYF.

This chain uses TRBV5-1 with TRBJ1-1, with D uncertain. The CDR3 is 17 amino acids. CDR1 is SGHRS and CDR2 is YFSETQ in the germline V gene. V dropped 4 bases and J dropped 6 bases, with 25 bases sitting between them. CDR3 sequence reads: CASSPNSGPPGIAEAFF. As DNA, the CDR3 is TGCGCCAGCAGCCCGAACTCAGGACCCCCCGGGATTGCTGAAGCTTTCTTT.

CDR3: CASSFDDLAFF. CDR3 DNA sequence: TGTGCCAGCAGCTTTGATGACTTGGCTTTCTTT. This chain links TRBV5-5 with TRBJ1-1; no clear D. V dropped 2 bases and J dropped 11 bases, with 10 bases sitting between them. The CDR3 contains 11 residues. Germline CDR1 and CDR2: SGHKS and YYEKEE (reference sequence).

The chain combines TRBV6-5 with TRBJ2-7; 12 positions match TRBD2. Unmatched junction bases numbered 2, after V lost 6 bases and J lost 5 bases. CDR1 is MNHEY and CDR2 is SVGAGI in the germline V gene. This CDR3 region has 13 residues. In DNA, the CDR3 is TGTGCCAGCAGGACTAGCGGGAGCAACGAGCAGTACTTC. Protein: CASRTSGSNEQYF.

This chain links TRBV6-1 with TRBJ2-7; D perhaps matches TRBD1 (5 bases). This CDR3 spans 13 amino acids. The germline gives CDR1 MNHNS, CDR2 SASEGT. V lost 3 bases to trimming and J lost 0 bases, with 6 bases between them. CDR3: CASSETVSYEQYF. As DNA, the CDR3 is TGTGCCAGCAGTGAGACAGTCTCCTACGAGCAGTACTTC.

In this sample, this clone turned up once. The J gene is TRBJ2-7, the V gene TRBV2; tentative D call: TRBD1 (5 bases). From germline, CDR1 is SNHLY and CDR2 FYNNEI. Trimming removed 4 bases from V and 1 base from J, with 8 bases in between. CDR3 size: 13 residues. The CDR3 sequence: CASSVQGSYEQYF. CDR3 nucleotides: TGTGCCAGCAGTGTTCAGGGATCCTACGAGCAGTACTTC.

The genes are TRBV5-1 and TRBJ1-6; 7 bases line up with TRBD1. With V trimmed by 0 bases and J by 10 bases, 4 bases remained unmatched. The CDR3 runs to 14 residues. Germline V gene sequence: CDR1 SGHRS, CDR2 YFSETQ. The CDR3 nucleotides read TGCGCCAGCAGCTTGGATAACAGGGGCTCACCCCTCCACTTT. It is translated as CASSLDNRGSPLHF.